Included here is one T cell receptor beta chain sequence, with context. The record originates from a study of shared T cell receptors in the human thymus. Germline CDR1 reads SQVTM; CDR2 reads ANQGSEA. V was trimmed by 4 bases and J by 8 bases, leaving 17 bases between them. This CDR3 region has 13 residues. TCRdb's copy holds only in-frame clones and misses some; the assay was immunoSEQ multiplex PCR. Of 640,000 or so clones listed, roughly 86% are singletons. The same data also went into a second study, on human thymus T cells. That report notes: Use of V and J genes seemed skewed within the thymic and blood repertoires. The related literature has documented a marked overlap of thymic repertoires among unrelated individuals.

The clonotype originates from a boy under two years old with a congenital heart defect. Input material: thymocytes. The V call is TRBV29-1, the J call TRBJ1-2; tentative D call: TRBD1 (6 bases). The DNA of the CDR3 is TGCAGCGTTGTGGGGCCTCGACAGGACGGCTACACCTTC. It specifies CSVVGPRQDGYTF.